This paragraph covers one TCR beta chain sequence. Authors' processing steps: Reference gene primer amplification gave estimated nucleated cell counts. TCRdb's copy holds only in-frame clones and misses some; the assay was immunoSEQ multiplex PCR. V and J calls and clone size are those listed in that table; D and trimming were worked out from the DNA. The sample has 150,000 or so clones; approximately 86% are singletons. This specimen belongs to a study of blood T cell repertoires in COVID-19. In Seattle, patients joined the study during active infection and were tracked longitudinally. Germline CDR1 MDHEN, CDR2 SYDVKM. Trimming cost V 6 bases and J 0 bases, with 11 bases left between them. The CDR3 is 15 amino acids.

The V gene is TRBV28, the J gene TRBJ1-4; possibly TRBD1 for D (6 bases). The specimen sequenced was peripheral blood. This clonotype originated in a man aged 55 to 70 with COVID-19, enrolled during active disease. The CDR3: CASRFDRSTNEKLFF. CDR3 coding DNA: TGTGCCAGCAGGTTCGACAGGTCAACTAATGAAAAACTGTTTTTT. The whole variable domain, filled in from reference TRBV28 and TRBJ1-4, reads DVKVTQSSRYLVKRTGEKVFLECVQDMDHENMFWYRQDPGLGLRLIYFSYDVKMKEKGDIPEGYSVSREKKERFSLILESASTNQTSMYLCASRFDRSTNEKLFFGSGTQLSVL.